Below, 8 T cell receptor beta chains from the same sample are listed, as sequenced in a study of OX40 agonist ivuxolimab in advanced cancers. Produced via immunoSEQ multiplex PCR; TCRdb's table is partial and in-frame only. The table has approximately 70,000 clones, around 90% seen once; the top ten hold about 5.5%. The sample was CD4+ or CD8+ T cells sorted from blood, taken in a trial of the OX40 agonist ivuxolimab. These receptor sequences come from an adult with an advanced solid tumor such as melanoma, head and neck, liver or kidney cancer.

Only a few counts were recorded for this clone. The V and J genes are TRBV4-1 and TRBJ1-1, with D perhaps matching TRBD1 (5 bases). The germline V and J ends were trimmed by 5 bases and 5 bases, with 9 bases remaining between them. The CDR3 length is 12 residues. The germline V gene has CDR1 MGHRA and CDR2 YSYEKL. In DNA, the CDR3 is TGCGCCAGCAGCACAGGCAGTACTGAAGCTTTCTTT. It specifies CASSTGSTEAFF.

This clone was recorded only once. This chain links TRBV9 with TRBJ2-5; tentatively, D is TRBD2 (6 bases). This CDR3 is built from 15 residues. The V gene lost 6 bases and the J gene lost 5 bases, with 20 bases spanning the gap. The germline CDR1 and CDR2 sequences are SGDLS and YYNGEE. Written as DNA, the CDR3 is TGTGCCAGCACCAATGGGGGGTCGGGCCGGGAGACCCAGTACTTC. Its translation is CASTNGGSGRETQYF.

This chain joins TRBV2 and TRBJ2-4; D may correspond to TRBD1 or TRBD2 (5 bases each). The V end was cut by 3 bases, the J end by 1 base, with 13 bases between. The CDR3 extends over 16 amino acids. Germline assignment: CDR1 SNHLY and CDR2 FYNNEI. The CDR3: CASSDQGWEAKNIQYF. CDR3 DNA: TGTGCCAGCAGTGATCAGGGCTGGGAGGCCAAAAACATTCAGTACTTC.

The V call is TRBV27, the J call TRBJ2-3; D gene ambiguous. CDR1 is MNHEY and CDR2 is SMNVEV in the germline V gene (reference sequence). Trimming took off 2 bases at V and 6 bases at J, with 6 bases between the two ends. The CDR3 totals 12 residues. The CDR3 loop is CASSLNPDTQYF. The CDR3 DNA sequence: TGTGCCAGCAGTTTAAACCCCGATACGCAGTATTTT.

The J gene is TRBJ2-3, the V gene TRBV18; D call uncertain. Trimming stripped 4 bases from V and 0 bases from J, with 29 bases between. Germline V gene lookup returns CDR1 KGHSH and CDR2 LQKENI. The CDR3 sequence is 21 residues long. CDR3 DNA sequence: TGTGCCAGCTCACTACAAGGGCCCATCTCCGTAATTGAGACTAGCACAGATACGCAGTATTTT. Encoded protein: CASSLQGPISVIETSTDTQYF.

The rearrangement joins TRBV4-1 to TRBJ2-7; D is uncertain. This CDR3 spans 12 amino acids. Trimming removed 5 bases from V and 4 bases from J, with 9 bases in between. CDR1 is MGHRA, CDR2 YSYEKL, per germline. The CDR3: CASSTTEYEQYF. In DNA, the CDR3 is TGCGCCAGCAGCACCACAGAGTACGAGCAGTACTTC.

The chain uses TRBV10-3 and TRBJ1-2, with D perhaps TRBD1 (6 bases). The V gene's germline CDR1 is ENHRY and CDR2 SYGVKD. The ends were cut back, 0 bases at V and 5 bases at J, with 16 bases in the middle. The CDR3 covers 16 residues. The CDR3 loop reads CAISESIQGAEYGYTF. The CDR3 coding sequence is TGTGCCATCAGTGAGTCGATACAGGGAGCAGAGTATGGCTACACCTTC.

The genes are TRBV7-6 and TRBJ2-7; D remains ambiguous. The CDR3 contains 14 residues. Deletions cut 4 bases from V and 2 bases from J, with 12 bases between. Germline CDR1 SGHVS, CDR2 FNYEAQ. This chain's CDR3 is CASSSGPYTYEQYF. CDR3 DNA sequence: TGTGCCAGCAGCTCAGGACCTTACACCTACGAGCAGTACTTC.